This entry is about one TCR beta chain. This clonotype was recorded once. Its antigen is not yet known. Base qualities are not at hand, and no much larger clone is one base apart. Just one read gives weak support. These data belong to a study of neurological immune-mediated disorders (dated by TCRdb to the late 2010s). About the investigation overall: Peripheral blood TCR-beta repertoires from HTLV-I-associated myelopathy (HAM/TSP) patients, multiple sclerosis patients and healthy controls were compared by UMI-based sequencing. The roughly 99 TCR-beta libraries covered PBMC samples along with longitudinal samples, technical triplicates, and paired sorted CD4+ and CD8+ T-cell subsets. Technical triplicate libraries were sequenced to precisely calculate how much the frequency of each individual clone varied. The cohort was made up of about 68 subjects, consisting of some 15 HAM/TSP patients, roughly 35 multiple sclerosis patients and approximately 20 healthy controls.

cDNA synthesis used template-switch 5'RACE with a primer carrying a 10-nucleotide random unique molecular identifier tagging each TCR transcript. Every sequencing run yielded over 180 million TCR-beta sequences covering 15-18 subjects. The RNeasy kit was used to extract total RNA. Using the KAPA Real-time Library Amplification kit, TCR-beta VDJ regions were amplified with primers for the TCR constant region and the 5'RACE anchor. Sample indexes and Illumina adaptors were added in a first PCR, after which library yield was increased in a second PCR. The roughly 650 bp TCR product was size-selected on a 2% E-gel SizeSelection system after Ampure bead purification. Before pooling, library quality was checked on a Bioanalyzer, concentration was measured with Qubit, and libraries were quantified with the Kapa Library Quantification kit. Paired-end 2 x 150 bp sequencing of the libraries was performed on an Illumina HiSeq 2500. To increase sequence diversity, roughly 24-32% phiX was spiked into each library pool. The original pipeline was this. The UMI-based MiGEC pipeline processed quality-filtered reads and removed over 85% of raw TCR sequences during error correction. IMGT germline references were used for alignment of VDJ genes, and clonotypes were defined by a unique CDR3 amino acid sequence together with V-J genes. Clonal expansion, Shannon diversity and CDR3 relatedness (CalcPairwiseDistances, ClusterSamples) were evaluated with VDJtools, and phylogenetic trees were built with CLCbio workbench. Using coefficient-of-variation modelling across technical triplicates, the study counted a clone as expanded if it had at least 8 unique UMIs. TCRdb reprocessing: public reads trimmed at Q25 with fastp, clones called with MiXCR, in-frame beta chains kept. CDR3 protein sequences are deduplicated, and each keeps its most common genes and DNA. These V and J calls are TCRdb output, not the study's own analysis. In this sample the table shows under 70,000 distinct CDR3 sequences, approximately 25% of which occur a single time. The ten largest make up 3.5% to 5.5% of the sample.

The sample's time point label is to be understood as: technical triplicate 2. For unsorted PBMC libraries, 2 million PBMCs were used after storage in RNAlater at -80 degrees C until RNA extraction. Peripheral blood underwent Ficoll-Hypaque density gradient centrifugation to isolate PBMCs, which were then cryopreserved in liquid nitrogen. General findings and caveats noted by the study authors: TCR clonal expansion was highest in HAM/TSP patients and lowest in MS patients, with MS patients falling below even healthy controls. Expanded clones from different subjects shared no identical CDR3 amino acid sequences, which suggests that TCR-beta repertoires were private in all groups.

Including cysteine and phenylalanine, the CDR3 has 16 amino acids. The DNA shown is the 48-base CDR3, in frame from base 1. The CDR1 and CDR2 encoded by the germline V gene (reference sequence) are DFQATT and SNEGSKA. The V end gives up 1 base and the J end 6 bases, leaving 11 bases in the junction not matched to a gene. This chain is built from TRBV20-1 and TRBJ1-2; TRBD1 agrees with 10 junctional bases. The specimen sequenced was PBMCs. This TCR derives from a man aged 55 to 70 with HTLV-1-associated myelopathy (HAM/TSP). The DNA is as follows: TGCAGTGCTAGAGGGCCCGATTCGACAGGGGGCAATGGCTACACCTTC. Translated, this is CSARGPDSTGGNGYTF.